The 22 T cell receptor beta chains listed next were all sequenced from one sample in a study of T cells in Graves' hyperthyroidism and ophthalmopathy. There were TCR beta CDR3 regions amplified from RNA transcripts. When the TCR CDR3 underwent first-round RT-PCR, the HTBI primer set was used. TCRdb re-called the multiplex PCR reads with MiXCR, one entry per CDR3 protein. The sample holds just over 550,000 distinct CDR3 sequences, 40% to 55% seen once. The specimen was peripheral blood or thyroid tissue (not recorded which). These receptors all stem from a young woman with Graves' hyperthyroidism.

The CDR3 spells CASSPGTGGADYGYTF. As DNA, the CDR3 is TGTGCCAGCAGCCCCGGGACAGGGGGCGCTGACTATGGCTACACCTTC. J is TRBJ1-2 and V is TRBV7-2; 12 bases line up with TRBD1. This CDR3 comprises 16 residues. The germline gives CDR1 SGHTA, CDR2 FQGNSA. J was trimmed by 3 bases and V by 5 bases; bases with no gene match: 7.

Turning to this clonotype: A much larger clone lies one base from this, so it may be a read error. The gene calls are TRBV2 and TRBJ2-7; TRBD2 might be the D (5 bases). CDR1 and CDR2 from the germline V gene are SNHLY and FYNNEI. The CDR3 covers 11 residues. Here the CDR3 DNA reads TGTGTCAGCAGTGAGGGCGACGAGCAGTACTTC. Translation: CVSSEGDEQYF. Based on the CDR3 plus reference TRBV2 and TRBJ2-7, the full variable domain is EPEVTQTPSHQVTQMGQEVILRCVPISNHLYFYWYRQILGQKVEFLVSFYNNEISEKSEIFDDQFSVERPDGSNFTLKIRSTKLEDSAMYFCVSSEGDEQYFGPGTRLTVT.

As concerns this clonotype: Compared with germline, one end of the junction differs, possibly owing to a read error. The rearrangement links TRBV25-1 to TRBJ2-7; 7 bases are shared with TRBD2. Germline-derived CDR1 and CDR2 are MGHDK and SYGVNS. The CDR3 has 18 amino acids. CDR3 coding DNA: TGCGCCAGCAGACAAGATACGTTTAGCGGGTCCATCCCCCGGGAGCAGTACTTC. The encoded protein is CASRQDTFSGSIPREQYF.

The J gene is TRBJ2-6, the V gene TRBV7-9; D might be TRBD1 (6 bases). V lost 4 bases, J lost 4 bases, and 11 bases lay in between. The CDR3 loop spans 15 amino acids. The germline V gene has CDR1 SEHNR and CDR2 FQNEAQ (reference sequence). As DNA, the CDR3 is TGTGCCAGCAGCTCGTACAGGGTCGGGGCCAACGTCCTGACTTTC. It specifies CASSSYRVGANVLTF.

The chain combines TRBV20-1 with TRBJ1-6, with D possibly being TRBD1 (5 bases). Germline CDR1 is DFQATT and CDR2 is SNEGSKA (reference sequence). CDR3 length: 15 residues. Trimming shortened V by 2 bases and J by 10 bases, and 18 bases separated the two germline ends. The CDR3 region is CSARKVQGVSSPLHF. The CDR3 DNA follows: TGCAGTGCTAGAAAAGTTCAGGGAGTGAGCTCACCCCTCCACTTT.

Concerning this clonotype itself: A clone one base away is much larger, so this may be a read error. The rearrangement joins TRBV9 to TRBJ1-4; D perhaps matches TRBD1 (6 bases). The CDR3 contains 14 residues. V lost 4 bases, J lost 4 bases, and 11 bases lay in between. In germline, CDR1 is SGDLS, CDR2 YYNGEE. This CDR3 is CASSWDTINEKLFF. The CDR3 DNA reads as TGTGCCAGCAGCTGGGACACGATTAATGAAAAACTGTTTTTT.

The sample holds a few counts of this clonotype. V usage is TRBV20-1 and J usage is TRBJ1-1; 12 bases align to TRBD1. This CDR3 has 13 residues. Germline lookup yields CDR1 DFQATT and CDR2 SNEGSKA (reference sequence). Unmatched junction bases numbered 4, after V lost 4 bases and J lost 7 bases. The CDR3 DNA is TGCAGTGCTACCGGGACAGGGGGCGTTGAAGCTTTCTTT. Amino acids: CSATGTGGVEAFF.

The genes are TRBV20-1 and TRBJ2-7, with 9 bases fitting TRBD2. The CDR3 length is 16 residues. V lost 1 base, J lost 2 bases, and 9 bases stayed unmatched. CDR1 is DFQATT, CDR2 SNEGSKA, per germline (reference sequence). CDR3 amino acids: CSARARLAGIPYEQYF. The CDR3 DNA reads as TGCAGTGCTAGAGCCCGTCTAGCGGGGATACCCTACGAGCAGTACTTC.

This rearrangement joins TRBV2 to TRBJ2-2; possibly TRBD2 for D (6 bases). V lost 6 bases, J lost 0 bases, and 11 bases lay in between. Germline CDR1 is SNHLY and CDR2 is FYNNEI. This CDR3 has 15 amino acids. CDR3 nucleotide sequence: TGTGCCAGCAGGCCGGGGGACCCGAACACCGGGGAGCTGTTTTTT. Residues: CASRPGDPNTGELFF.

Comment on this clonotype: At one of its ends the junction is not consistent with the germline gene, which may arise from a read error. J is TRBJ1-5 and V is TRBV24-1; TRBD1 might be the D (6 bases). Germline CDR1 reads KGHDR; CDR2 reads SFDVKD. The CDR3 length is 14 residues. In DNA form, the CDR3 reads TGTGCCAGCAGTCCACCCGGGGGGCATGAGACCCAGCATTTT. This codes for CASSPPGGHETQHF.

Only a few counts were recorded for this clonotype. CDR3 nucleotide sequence: TGCAGCGTTCATTCGGACAATCCGAGGGGAGAGCAGTACTTC. Residues: CSVHSDNPRGEQYF. The chain uses TRBV29-1 and TRBJ2-7; TRBD1 or TRBD2 may be the D gene (5 bases each). The length of the CDR3 is 14 residues. V lost 5 bases and J lost 7, with 21 bases in between. The germline V gene has CDR1 SQVTM and CDR2 ANQGSEA.

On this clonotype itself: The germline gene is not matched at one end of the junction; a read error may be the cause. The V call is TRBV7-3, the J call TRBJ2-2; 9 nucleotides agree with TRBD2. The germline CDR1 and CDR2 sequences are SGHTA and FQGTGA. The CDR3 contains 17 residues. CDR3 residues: CASSLRLIAGDNRELFF. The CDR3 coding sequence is TGCGCCAGCAGCTTAAGATTAATAGCGGGAGACAACAGGGAGCTGTTTTTT.

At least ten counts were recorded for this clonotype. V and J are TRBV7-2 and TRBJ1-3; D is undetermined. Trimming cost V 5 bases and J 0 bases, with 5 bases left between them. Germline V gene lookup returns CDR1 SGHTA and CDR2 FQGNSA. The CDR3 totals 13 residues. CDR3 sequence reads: CASSGSSGNTIYF. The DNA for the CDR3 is TGTGCCAGCAGCGGGAGCTCTGGAAACACCATATATTTT.

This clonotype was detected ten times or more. The CDR3 DNA is TGCAGCGTTCGCTGGGGACGGTATGGCTACACCTTC. Its translation: CSVRWGRYGYTF. V usage is TRBV29-1 and J usage is TRBJ1-2, with D possibly being TRBD1 (5 bases). The germline CDR1 and CDR2 sequences are SQVTM and ANQGSEA. Trimming took 5 bases from V and 5 from J, leaving 12 bases between them. The length of the CDR3 is 12 residues.

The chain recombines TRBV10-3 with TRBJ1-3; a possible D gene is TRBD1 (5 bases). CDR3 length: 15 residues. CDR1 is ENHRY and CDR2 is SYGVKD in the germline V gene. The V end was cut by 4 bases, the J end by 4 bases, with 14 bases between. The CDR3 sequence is CAISGDGQGGNTIYF. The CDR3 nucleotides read TGTGCCATCAGTGGGGACGGGCAGGGCGGAAACACCATATATTTT.

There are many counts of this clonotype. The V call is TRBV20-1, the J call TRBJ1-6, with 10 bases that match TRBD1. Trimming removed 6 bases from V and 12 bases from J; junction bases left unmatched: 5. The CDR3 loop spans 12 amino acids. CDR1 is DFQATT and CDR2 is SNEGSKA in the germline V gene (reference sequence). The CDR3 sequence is CSARDRGLPLHF. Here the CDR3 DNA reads TGCAGTGCCCGGGACAGGGGTTTACCCCTCCACTTT.

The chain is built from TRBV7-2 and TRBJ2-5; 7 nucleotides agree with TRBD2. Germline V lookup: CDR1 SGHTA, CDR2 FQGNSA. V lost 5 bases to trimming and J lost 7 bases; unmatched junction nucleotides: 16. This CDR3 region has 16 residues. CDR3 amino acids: CASSHETSWEDVTQYF. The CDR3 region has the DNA TGTGCCAGCAGCCATGAGACTAGCTGGGAGGATGTGACCCAGTACTTC.

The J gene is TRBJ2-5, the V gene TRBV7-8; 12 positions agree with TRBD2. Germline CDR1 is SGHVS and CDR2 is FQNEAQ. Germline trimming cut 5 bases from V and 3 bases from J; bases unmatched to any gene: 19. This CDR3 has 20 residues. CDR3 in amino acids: CASSLSTSGGTHGGEETQYF. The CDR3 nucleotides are TGTGCCAGCAGCCTTTCGACTAGCGGGGGAACACATGGGGGGGAAGAGACCCAGTACTTC.

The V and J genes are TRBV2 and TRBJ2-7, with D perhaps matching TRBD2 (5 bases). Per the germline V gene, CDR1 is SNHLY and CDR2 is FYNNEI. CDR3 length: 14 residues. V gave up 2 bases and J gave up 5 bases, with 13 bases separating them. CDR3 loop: CASSEIGMRDEQYF. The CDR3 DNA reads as TGTGCCAGCAGTGAAATTGGAATGCGGGACGAGCAGTACTTC.

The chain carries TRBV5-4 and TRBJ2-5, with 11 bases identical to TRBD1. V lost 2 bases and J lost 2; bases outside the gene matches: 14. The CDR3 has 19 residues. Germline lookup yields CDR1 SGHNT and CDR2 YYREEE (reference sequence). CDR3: CASSLPGTGGRRGQETQYF. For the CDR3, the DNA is TGTGCCAGCAGCTTACCCGGGACAGGGGGGCGTCGGGGTCAAGAGACCCAGTACTTC.

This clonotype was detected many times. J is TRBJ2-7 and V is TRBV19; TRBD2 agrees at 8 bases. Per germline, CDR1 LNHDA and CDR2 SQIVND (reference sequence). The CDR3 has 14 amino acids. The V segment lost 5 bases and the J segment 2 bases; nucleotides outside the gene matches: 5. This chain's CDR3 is CASSVDSGTYEQYF. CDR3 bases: TGTGCCAGTAGTGTCGATAGCGGGACCTACGAGCAGTACTTC.

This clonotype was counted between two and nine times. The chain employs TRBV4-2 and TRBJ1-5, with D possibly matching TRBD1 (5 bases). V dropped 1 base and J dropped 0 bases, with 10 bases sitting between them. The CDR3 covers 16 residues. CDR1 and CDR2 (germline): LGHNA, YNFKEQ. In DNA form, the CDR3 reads TGTGCCAGCAGCCAAGCGGGGGAGCGTAGCAATCAGCCCCAGCATTTT. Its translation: CASSQAGERSNQPQHF.